One sample yielded the 21 T cell receptor beta chains listed below, sequenced in a study of shared clonotypes between healthy human individuals. Data came from immunoSEQ multiplex PCR; TCRdb stores just in-frame clones and leaves some out. The profile covers about 600,000 clones, with about 97% appearing a single time and 0.045% to 0.06% taken by the ten largest. Source material: naive CD4+ T cells sorted from blood. Documented subset: CD45RA+ positively selected. These receptors were collected from a woman aged 25 to 39 in good health.

The chain links TRBV7-8 to TRBJ2-7, with 7 bases matching TRBD1. J gave up 2 bases and V 2 bases, and 6 bases lay outside the gene matches. In germline, CDR1 is SGHVS, CDR2 FQNEAQ. The CDR3 is 15 residues long. CDR3 in amino acids: CASSLRTGGAYEQYF. For the CDR3, the DNA is TGTGCCAGCAGCTTACGGACAGGCGGTGCCTACGAGCAGTACTTC.

The V call is TRBV7-9, the J call TRBJ1-4; 8 positions match TRBD1. The length of the CDR3 is 14 residues. The V gene end was trimmed by 7 bases and the J gene end by 4 bases; junction bases not matched to a gene: 5. Germline V gives CDR1 SEHNR, CDR2 FQNEAQ (reference sequence). The CDR3 nucleotides are TGTGCCAGCACCAGGGGGCGGATTAATGAAAAACTGTTTTTT. This encodes CASTRGRINEKLFF.

The rearrangement links TRBV2 to TRBJ1-2; D is undetermined. Trimming removed 7 bases from V and 8 bases from J, with 17 bases in between. The CDR3 loop spans 13 amino acids. Germline V gene data show CDR1 as SNHLY and CDR2 as FYNNEI. The CDR3 nucleotides read TGTGCCAGCATGGGTGTCCTCTTTTCGGGCTACACCTTC. It encodes CASMGVLFSGYTF.

The V and J genes are TRBV5-4 and TRBJ2-5, with TRBD2 matching over 7 bases. CDR1 is SGHNT, CDR2 YYREEE, per germline (reference sequence). The ends lost 1 base at V and 5 bases at J; junction bases unmatched: 8. The CDR3 sequence is 15 residues long. The CDR3 spells CASSLFPGGSETQYF. The CDR3 nucleotides are TGTGCCAGCAGCTTGTTCCCGGGAGGAAGTGAGACCCAGTACTTC.

This clone has just a few counts. The rearrangement joins TRBV28 to TRBJ1-2; perhaps TRBD1 as D (6 bases). Trimming pared 4 bases from V and 3 bases from J, leaving 9 bases between. The CDR3 runs 13 residues. Germline V gene data show CDR1 as MDHEN and CDR2 as SYDVKM. The CDR3 loop reads CASSSGQYYGYTF. The CDR3 DNA follows: TGTGCCAGCAGTTCCGGACAGTACTATGGCTACACCTTC.

V is TRBV5-1 and J is TRBJ2-7, with 10 bases matching TRBD1. This CDR3 is built from 15 residues. The ends lost 4 bases at V and 6 bases at J; junction bases unmatched: 10. Germline V gene sequence: CDR1 SGHRS, CDR2 YFSETQ. The CDR3 bases are TGCGCCAGCAGCGACTTAGCGGGACAGGGGCGCGAGCAGTACTTC. Translated: CASSDLAGQGREQYF. The whole variable domain, filled in from reference TRBV5-1 and TRBJ2-7, reads KAGVTQTPRYLIKTRGQQVTLSCSPISGHRSVSWYQQTPGQGLQFLFEYFSETQRNKGNFPGRFSGRQFSNSRSEMNVSTLELGDSALYLCASSDLAGQGREQYFGPGTRLTVT.

This chain uses TRBV2 with TRBJ1-2, with D possibly being TRBD1 (5 bases). Trimming pared 8 bases from V and 3 bases from J, leaving 7 bases between. The CDR3 totals 11 residues. Germline loops: CDR1 SNHLY, CDR2 FYNNEI. In DNA form, the CDR3 reads TGTGCCAGCGGAGGGGACTATGGCTACACCTTC. Translated: CASGGDYGYTF.

This chain joins TRBV5-1 and TRBJ2-7, with 7 bases fitting TRBD2. The CDR3 contains 14 residues. The V gene's germline CDR1 is SGHRS and CDR2 YFSETQ. V shed 0 bases, J shed 6 bases, and the junction held 6 bases outside the gene matches. In nucleotides, the CDR3 is TGCGCCAGCAGCTTGGCCTTGCGGGAGTTCGAGCAGTACTTC. Protein: CASSLALREFEQYF.

The chain joins TRBV19 to TRBJ2-7; D may be TRBD2 (5 bases). Germline CDR1 is LNHDA and CDR2 is SQIVND (reference sequence). Trimming pared 8 bases from V and 7 bases from J, leaving 21 bases between. The CDR3 is 14 residues long. CDR3 sequence reads: CASAGQVYGGEQYF. CDR3 bases: TGTGCCAGTGCCGGGCAAGTTTATGGCGGGGAGCAGTACTTC.

The chain joins TRBV2 to TRBJ2-6; D ambiguous. The CDR3 is 16 residues long. V lost 4 bases, J lost 0 bases, and 10 bases lay in between. The germline gives CDR1 SNHLY, CDR2 FYNNEI. CDR3 sequence (DNA): TGTGCCAGCAGTGGCCCTCGAAGCTCTGGGGCCAACGTCCTGACTTTC. Protein product: CASSGPRSSGANVLTF.

The V and J genes are TRBV5-1 and TRBJ2-1, with TRBD2 matching 7 bases. Trimming cost V 0 bases and J 4 bases; bases outside gene matches: 7. The CDR3 runs to 16 residues. Germline V gives CDR1 SGHRS, CDR2 YFSETQ. The CDR3 DNA is TGCGCCAGCAGCTTGGGGCGCGGGAGTATTTACAATGAGCAGTTCTTC. Translated, it gives CASSLGRGSIYNEQFF.

The chain is built from TRBV28 and TRBJ2-2; D unresolved. V lost 6 bases, J lost 3 bases, and 14 bases lay in between. CDR1 is MDHEN, CDR2 SYDVKM, per germline. The CDR3 runs to 15 residues. The CDR3 region is CASRPTARYTGELFF. CDR3 nucleotide sequence: TGTGCCAGCAGGCCAACAGCGCGGTACACCGGGGAGCTGTTTTTT.

CDR3 region: CASSLRRGGTGELFF. The CDR3 nucleotides read TGTGCCAGCAGCTTGCGGAGGGGTGGTACCGGGGAGCTGTTTTTT. The chain combines TRBV5-4 with TRBJ2-2, with TRBD2 as a possible D gene (6 bases). The germline V and J ends were trimmed by 1 base and 5 bases, with 12 bases remaining between them. Germline assignment: CDR1 SGHNT and CDR2 YYREEE (reference sequence). The CDR3 covers 15 residues.

The V gene is TRBV9, the J gene TRBJ2-5, with TRBD1 identical over 10 bases. V was clipped by 0 bases and J by 3 bases; unmatched bases: 2. Germline CDR1 reads SGDLS; CDR2 reads YYNGEE. The CDR3 totals 15 residues. CDR3: CASSVATGGEETQYF. The CDR3 DNA is TGTGCCAGCAGCGTAGCGACAGGGGGCGAAGAGACCCAGTACTTC.

This sequence joins TRBV7-7 and TRBJ2-5; 7 bases map to TRBD2. The junction had 4 bases not matched to a gene; V was cut back by 2 bases and J by 7 bases. In germline, CDR1 is SSHAT, CDR2 FNYEAQ (reference sequence). This CDR3 comprises 13 residues. The CDR3 sequence: CASSLIAGGTQYF. The CDR3 nucleotides read TGTGCCAGCAGCTTAATAGCGGGTGGGACCCAGTACTTC.

The CDR3 loop reads CASISFSGELFF. The CDR3, as DNA: TGTGCCAGCATATCGTTTTCAGGGGAGCTGTTTTTT. The chain uses TRBV6-5 and TRBJ2-2; D unresolved. Germline assignment: CDR1 MNHEY and CDR2 SVGAGI. The CDR3 spans 12 residues. The V and J ends lost 7 bases and 8 bases respectively, with 11 bases between them.

The rearrangement links TRBV11-3 to TRBJ1-1; TRBD1 agrees at 7 bases. CDR1 is SGHNT, CDR2 YENEEA, per germline. V was pared by 6 bases and J by 1 base, with 2 bases of the junction left unmatched. The CDR3 contains 13 residues. CDR3 bases: TGTGCCAGCAGTTGGGACAGGAACACTGAAGCTTTCTTT. The encoded protein is CASSWDRNTEAFF.

The chain is built from TRBV4-1 and TRBJ2-3, with 9 bases lining up with TRBD1. This CDR3 region has 16 residues. CDR1 MGHRA and CDR2 YSYEKL come from the germline V gene. The junction had 5 bases not matched to a gene; V was cut back by 1 base and J by 3 bases. The CDR3 is CASSQVSGQGTDTQYF. CDR3 nucleotides: TGCGCCAGCAGCCAAGTCTCTGGACAGGGGACAGATACGCAGTATTTT.

The V call is TRBV28, the J call TRBJ1-5; 7 nucleotides line up with TRBD1. Germline CDR1 MDHEN, CDR2 SYDVKM. The CDR3 contains 12 residues. The V gene end was trimmed by 6 bases and the J gene end by 16 bases; junction bases not matched to a gene: 12. CDR3: CASSYSDRPFHF. CDR3 DNA sequence: TGTGCCAGCAGCTACTCGGACAGGCCCTTCCATTTT.

The chain links TRBV19 to TRBJ2-4, with D uncertain. This CDR3 spans 14 amino acids. Germline CDR1 and CDR2: LNHDA and SQIVND (reference sequence). The germline V and J ends were trimmed by 3 bases and 6 bases, with 12 bases remaining between them. CDR3: CASSIFSPGNIQYF. The CDR3 nucleotides read TGTGCCAGTAGTATCTTTAGCCCGGGAAACATTCAGTACTTC.

The CDR3 sequence: CASGPGVENTEAFF. The CDR3 DNA is TGCGCCAGCGGGCCGGGGGTGGAGAACACTGAAGCTTTCTTT. The rearrangement links TRBV5-1 to TRBJ1-1; possible D gene TRBD1, 5 bases. This CDR3 comprises 14 residues. The ends were cut back, 7 bases at V and 1 base at J, with 14 bases in the middle. The germline gives CDR1 SGHRS, CDR2 YFSETQ.